A single sample gave rise to the 31 T cell receptor beta chains below, sequenced in a study of T cells after yellow fever vaccination. TCRdb reprocessed the 5' RACE reads via MiXCR and lists one record per CDR3 protein. The sample lists roughly 400,000 distinct CDR3 sequences, 18% occurring once. The sequences come from PBMCs, collected before the yellow fever booster vaccination. The receptors originated from a man in his late teens or twenties who received the YFV17D yellow fever vaccine.

Only a few counts were recorded for this clonotype. This sequence joins TRBV5-1 and TRBJ2-7, with D maybe TRBD1 (5 bases). The ends were cut back, 4 bases at V and 4 bases at J, with 15 bases in the middle. The CDR3 length is 14 residues. Per the germline V gene, CDR1 is SGHRS and CDR2 is YFSETQ. Written as DNA, the CDR3 is TGCGCCAGCAGCCCCGTTGGGGCGGCTTACGAGCAGTACGTC. Translation: CASSPVGAAYEQYV.

This chain connects TRBV11-2 to TRBJ2-4; D is unresolved. Germline V gives CDR1 SGHAT, CDR2 FQNNGV. This CDR3 comprises 16 residues. Trimming stripped 3 bases from V and 0 bases from J, with 12 bases between. Written as DNA, the CDR3 is TGTGCCAGCAGCTTGACTCCGACGCTAGCCAAAAACATTCAGTACTTC. Amino acid sequence: CASSLTPTLAKNIQYF.

This clonotype was detected a few times. The V and J genes are TRBV7-9 and TRBJ2-5, with 8 bases fitting TRBD1. Germline CDR1 is SEHNR and CDR2 is FQNEAQ (reference sequence). The CDR3 loop spans 16 amino acids. J lost 2 bases, V lost 5 bases, and 10 bases had no gene match. Here the CDR3 DNA reads TGTGCCAGCAGCGAACGTCGGACAGGGTGGCAAGAGACCCAGTACTTC. This gives the protein CASSERRTGWQETQYF. Based on the CDR3 plus reference TRBV7-9 and TRBJ2-5, the full variable domain is DTGVSQNPRHKITKRGQNVTFRCDPISEHNRLYWYRQTLGQGPEFLTYFQNEAQLEKSRLLSDRFSAERPKGSFSTLEIQRTEQGDSAMYLCASSERRTGWQETQYFGPGTRLLVL.

The chain uses TRBV11-2 and TRBJ2-7; 9 nucleotides align to TRBD1. Per germline, CDR1 SGHAT and CDR2 FQNNGV. The CDR3 has 11 amino acids. Losses at the gene ends were 4 bases for V and 12 bases for J; bases not matched to a gene: 4. The CDR3 is CASSYRGPPYF. CDR3 DNA sequence: TGTGCCAGCAGCTACAGGGGGCCCCCGTACTTC. Full variable domain (outside the CDR3, taken from reference TRBV11-2 and TRBJ2-7): EAGVAQSPRYKIIEKRQSVAFWCNPISGHATLYWYQQILGQGPKLLIQFQNNGVVDDSQLPKDRFSAERLKGVDSTLKIQPAKLEDSAVYLCASSYRGPPYFGPGTRLTVT.

This clonotype was counted only a few times. DNA for the CDR3: TGCGCCAGCGGTAGAACCGGCCACAACTCTTACAATGAGCAGTTCTTC. It yields the protein CASGRTGHNSYNEQFF. This chain joins TRBV5-1 and TRBJ2-1; no clear D gene. Deletions cut 7 bases from V and 4 bases from J, with 21 bases between. Looked up from germline, CDR1 is SGHRS and CDR2 is YFSETQ. The CDR3 contains 16 residues.

This clonotype showed up just a few times. This chain joins TRBV5-1 and TRBJ2-2, with D possibly matching TRBD1 (5 bases). Trimming stripped 5 bases from V and 4 bases from J, with 12 bases between. The germline gives CDR1 SGHRS, CDR2 YFSETQ. This CDR3 is built from 14 residues. The CDR3 sequence: CASRPRERTGELFF. The CDR3 DNA reads TGCGCCAGCAGGCCCAGGGAACGCACCGGGGAGCTGTTTTTT.

This clonotype appeared a few times. The V and J genes are TRBV10-3 and TRBJ1-2; 12 bases fit TRBD1. CDR1 ENHRY and CDR2 SYGVKD come from the germline V gene. The V and J ends lost 6 bases and 8 bases, in that order; junction bases with no gene match: 7. CDR3 size: 14 residues. This CDR3 reads CAIRGQGAEPGYTF. The CDR3 coding sequence is TGTGCCATCAGGGGACAGGGGGCTGAGCCGGGCTACACCTTC.

V is TRBV6-6 and J is TRBJ2-5; no clear D. V was clipped by 4 bases and J by 5 bases, with 14 bases between them. This CDR3 is built from 14 residues. Germline CDR1 MNHNY, CDR2 SVGAGI (reference sequence). DNA of the CDR3: TGTGCCAGCAGTTGGGGTGCCGCGGAGGAGACCCAGTACTTC. Protein: CASSWGAAEETQYF.

The chain combines TRBV7-2 with TRBJ2-6; possibly TRBD1 for D (5 bases). Germline V lookup: CDR1 SGHTA, CDR2 FQGNSA. The V end was cut by 2 bases, the J end by 3 bases, with 8 bases between. There are 15 residues in the CDR3. CDR3 nucleotides: TGTGCCAGCAGCTTATGGGGCTATGGGGCCAACGTCCTGACTTTC. Translated: CASSLWGYGANVLTF. Filled out from reference TRBV7-2 and TRBJ2-6, the complete variable domain reads GAGVSQSPSNKVTEKGKDVELRCDPISGHTALYWYRQSLGQGLEFLIYFQGNSAPDKSGLPSDRFSAERTGGSVSTLTIQRTQQEDSAVYLCASSLWGYGANVLTFGAGSRLTVL.

This chain links TRBV18 with TRBJ2-5; D is perhaps TRBD2 (6 bases). CDR1 is KGHSH, CDR2 LQKENI, per germline. The V end lost 6 bases, the J end lost 4 bases, and 15 bases lay between the germline ends. This CDR3 is 14 amino acids long. The CDR3 region is CASSGLTSAETQYF. CDR3 DNA sequence: TGTGCCAGCTCCGGACTAACGTCCGCAGAGACCCAGTACTTC.

This rearrangement joins TRBV19 to TRBJ2-3; D is undetermined. Germline assignment: CDR1 LNHDA and CDR2 SQIVND (reference sequence). The CDR3 extends over 13 amino acids. Trimming stripped 7 bases from V and 6 bases from J, with 14 bases between. CDR3 nucleotides: TGTGCCAGTAACACCGGGCCCCGGGATACGCAGTATTTT. This codes for CASNTGPRDTQYF.

The genes are TRBV6-6 and TRBJ1-6; D might be TRBD1 (6 bases). CDR3 length: 14 residues. The V and J ends lost 7 bases and 6 bases respectively, with 13 bases between them. Germline assignment: CDR1 MNHNY and CDR2 SVGAGI (reference sequence). CDR3 protein: CASTVRGFNSPLHF. Written as DNA, the CDR3 is TGTGCCAGCACCGTCAGGGGTTTTAATTCACCCCTCCACTTT.

This rearrangement joins TRBV2 to TRBJ1-1; D uncertain. CDR1 is SNHLY, CDR2 FYNNEI, per germline. The length of the CDR3 is 11 residues. V dropped 6 bases and J dropped 13 bases, with 15 bases sitting between them. The CDR3 region is CASSQYSVGFF. The CDR3, as DNA: TGTGCCAGCAGCCAATATTCGGTGGGTTTCTTT.

The chain is built from TRBV6-5 and TRBJ2-2; D is perhaps TRBD1 (5 bases). V shed 6 bases and J shed 3 bases, with 14 bases lying between them. This CDR3 has 15 amino acids. Germline-derived CDR1 and CDR2 are MNHEY and SVGAGI. CDR3 in amino acids: CASRALPGYTGELFF. The CDR3 nucleotides are TGTGCCAGCAGGGCCTTACCAGGGTACACCGGGGAGCTGTTTTTT.

This clonotype was observed many times. The chain employs TRBV6-2 or TRBV6-3 and TRBJ2-5; 9 bases map to TRBD2. The CDR3 has 17 amino acids. Germline-derived CDR1 and CDR2 are MNHEY and SVGEGT. Trimming removed 2 bases from V and 4 bases from J; junction bases left unmatched: 11. Here the CDR3 DNA reads TGTGCCAGCAGTTACGACGGTAGCGGGGGTTGGGCAGAGACCCAGTACTTC. It is translated as CASSYDGSGGWAETQYF.

This clonotype turned up a few times. The chain employs TRBV7-6 and TRBJ1-6; a possible D gene is TRBD1 (5 bases). The germline CDR1 and CDR2 sequences are SGHVS and FNYEAQ. V gave up 5 bases and J gave up 0 bases, with 14 bases separating them. There are 17 residues in the CDR3. The CDR3 here is CASSVDRQSSYNSPLHF. DNA for the CDR3: TGTGCCAGCAGCGTCGACAGACAGAGCTCCTATAATTCACCCCTCCACTTT.

This clonotype came up a few times. This chain connects TRBV7-2 to TRBJ2-1; D ambiguous. V was pared by 5 bases and J by 5 bases, with 7 bases between. The CDR3 totals 12 residues. Germline V gives CDR1 SGHTA, CDR2 FQGNSA. The CDR3 here is CASSPSHNEQFF. The DNA for the CDR3 is TGTGCCAGCAGCCCGAGCCACAATGAGCAGTTCTTC.

The chain couples TRBV10-3 to TRBJ2-3; maybe TRBD2 (6 bases). Trimming took off 3 bases at V and 4 bases at J, with 8 bases between the two ends. From germline, CDR1 is ENHRY and CDR2 SYGVKD. The CDR3 is made up of 13 amino acids. CDR3 sequence reads: CAISDQRADTQYF. The CDR3, as DNA: TGTGCCATCAGTGACCAGCGGGCAGATACGCAGTATTTT.

Of note for this clonotype: A much bigger clone sits one base away, suggesting this may be a read error. The chain combines TRBV4-3 with TRBJ1-2; D not certain. V dropped 0 bases and J dropped 2 bases, with 1 base sitting between them. In germline, CDR1 is LGHNA, CDR2 YSLEER. There are 12 residues in the CDR3. The CDR3 sequence: CASSQENYGYTF. The CDR3 nucleotides read TGCGCCAGCAGCCAAGAAAACTATGGCTACACCTTC.

This chain connects TRBV9 to TRBJ1-2, with 9 positions matching TRBD1. V trimming: 4 bases; J trimming: 11 bases; junction bases outside the gene matches: 6. This CDR3 is 12 amino acids long. Germline V gene sequence: CDR1 SGDLS, CDR2 YYNGEE. The CDR3 nucleotides are TGTGCCAGCAGCCTAGGACAGGGGAGGTACACCTTC. Protein: CASSLGQGRYTF.

CDR3 protein: CASGVLLNRPQHF. In DNA, the CDR3 is TGTGCCAGCGGGGTACTGCTCAATAGGCCCCAGCATTTT. The genes are TRBV2 and TRBJ1-5; D call uncertain. CDR1 is SNHLY and CDR2 is FYNNEI in the germline V gene. CDR3 size: 13 residues. V was pared by 8 bases and J by 9 bases, with 17 bases between.

The sample holds many counts of this clonotype. The chain links TRBV6-4 to TRBJ2-2; no definite D call. Between the trimmed V and J ends, which lost 0 bases and 5 bases, there was a span of 4 bases. The CDR3 is 13 residues long. The germline gives CDR1 MRHNA, CDR2 SNTAGT. The CDR3 is CASSDSTTGELFF. The CDR3 DNA sequence: TGTGCCAGCAGTGACTCGACTACCGGGGAGCTGTTTTTT.

This chain joins TRBV20-1 and TRBJ2-5, with D possibly being TRBD2 (6 bases). Germline CDR1 is DFQATT and CDR2 is SNEGSKA (reference sequence). Trimming stripped 6 bases from V and 2 bases from J, with 22 bases between. This CDR3 is 16 amino acids long. Here the CDR3 DNA reads TGCAGTGCACCAAATTTTGGGGGGAATACTCAAGAGACCCAGTACTTC. Translated: CSAPNFGGNTQETQYF.

The J gene is TRBJ2-7, the V gene TRBV4-3, with D possibly being TRBD1 (6 bases). The CDR3 is 15 residues long. Germline CDR1 is LGHNA and CDR2 is YSLEER. Trimming pared 3 bases from V and 7 bases from J, leaving 19 bases between. The CDR3 loop is CASSQEATGNWEQYF. Written as DNA, the CDR3 is TGCGCCAGCAGCCAGGAAGCCACAGGGAATTGGGAGCAGTACTTC.

This clonotype was detected only a few times. V usage is TRBV7-9 and J usage is TRBJ2-2; 7 bases fit TRBD2. V lost 5 bases, J lost 0 bases, and 3 bases stayed unmatched. Germline CDR1 and CDR2: SEHNR and FQNEAQ (reference sequence). The CDR3 has 15 amino acids. CDR3 coding DNA: TGTGCCAGCAGCCACGGGGGGACGAACACCGGGGAGCTGTTTTTT. Its protein product is CASSHGGTNTGELFF.

This clonotype showed up just a few times. The chain combines TRBV12-3 or TRBV12-4 with TRBJ2-2; D is unresolved. This CDR3 has 17 amino acids. Deletions cut 6 bases from V and 0 bases from J, with 17 bases between. The CDR3 region has the DNA TGTGCCAGCAGATATAGAGACTTGCAAGCGAACACCGGGGAGCTGTTTTTT. Translated, it gives CASRYRDLQANTGELFF.

This clonotype was counted only a few times. This sequence joins TRBV20-1 and TRBJ2-3, with D perhaps matching TRBD2 (6 bases). V was trimmed by 7 bases and J by 0 bases, leaving 14 bases between them. The germline CDR1 and CDR2 sequences are DFQATT and SNEGSKA (reference sequence). There are 14 residues in the CDR3. The CDR3 coding sequence is TGCAGTGGTTGCCTAGCGACTAGCACAGATACGCAGTATTTT. Protein product: CSGCLATSTDTQYF.

This rearrangement joins TRBV10-3 to TRBJ2-7; D gene ambiguous. The CDR3 contains 9 residues. With 4 bases removed from V and 12 bases from J, the gap between germline ends came to 7 bases. CDR1 is ENHRY, CDR2 SYGVKD, per germline. CDR3 residues: CAISGRRYV. The CDR3 DNA follows: TGTGCCATCAGTGGCCGCCGGTACGTC.

The CDR3 is CASSQVVAGIHTGELFF. The CDR3 coding sequence is TGCGCCAGCAGCCAAGTGGTAGCGGGGATTCACACCGGGGAGCTGTTTTTT. This chain joins TRBV4-1 and TRBJ2-2, with 8 bases that match TRBD2. V was pared by 1 base and J by 3 bases, with 7 bases of the junction left unmatched. The germline V gene has CDR1 MGHRA and CDR2 YSYEKL. This CDR3 is built from 17 residues.

With regard to this clonotype: Since a much larger clone is just one base distant, this may be a read error. The conserved phenylalanine or tryptophan normally closing the CDR3 is absent here, so this likely arose from a read error. V and J are TRBV29-1 and TRBJ1-2; TRBD1 might be the D (6 bases). Per the germline V gene, CDR1 is SQVTM and CDR2 is ANQGSEA. The V gene lost 7 bases and the J gene lost 2 bases, with 11 bases spanning the gap. The CDR3 sequence is 12 residues long. CDR3 DNA: TGCAGCGCTACAGGGCCCAACTATGGCTACACCTCC. Protein: CSATGPNYGYTS.

The chain combines TRBV12-3 or TRBV12-4 with TRBJ1-1; D is unclear. The CDR3 is 11 residues long. V was shortened by 5 bases and J by 8 bases, with 9 bases between the two germline ends. CDR3 sequence: CASSRSGEAFF. CDR3 sequence (DNA): TGTGCCAGCAGTCGTAGTGGGGAAGCTTTCTTT.